This TCR beta chain was recovered during a study of T cells in Graves' hyperthyroidism and ophthalmopathy. Template material for amplifying TCR beta CDR3 regions consisted of RNA transcripts. Carried out on the TCR CDR3, a first-round RT-PCR used the HTBI primer set. TCRdb analysed the multiplex PCR reads with MiXCR anew, one entry per CDR3 protein. The table lists more than 450,000 distinct CDR3 sequences, less than 15% of them singletons. This clonotype came up a few times. Its antigen is not known. Study results and limitations: Most clonotypes that expanded in the thyroid above 0.001 also showed up in blood.

CDR1 and CDR2 (germline): SQVTM, ANQGSEA. V lost 5 bases, J lost 6 bases, and 6 bases stayed unmatched. This CDR3 has 13 residues. Input material: blood. The chain joins TRBV29-1 to TRBJ2-3, with TRBD1 matching 9 bases. The source is a woman between 35 and 50 years old with Graves' hyperthyroidism. The CDR3 is CSVKRTGADTQYF. The CDR3 nucleotides are TGCAGCGTTAAAAGGACAGGGGCGGATACGCAGTATTTT.